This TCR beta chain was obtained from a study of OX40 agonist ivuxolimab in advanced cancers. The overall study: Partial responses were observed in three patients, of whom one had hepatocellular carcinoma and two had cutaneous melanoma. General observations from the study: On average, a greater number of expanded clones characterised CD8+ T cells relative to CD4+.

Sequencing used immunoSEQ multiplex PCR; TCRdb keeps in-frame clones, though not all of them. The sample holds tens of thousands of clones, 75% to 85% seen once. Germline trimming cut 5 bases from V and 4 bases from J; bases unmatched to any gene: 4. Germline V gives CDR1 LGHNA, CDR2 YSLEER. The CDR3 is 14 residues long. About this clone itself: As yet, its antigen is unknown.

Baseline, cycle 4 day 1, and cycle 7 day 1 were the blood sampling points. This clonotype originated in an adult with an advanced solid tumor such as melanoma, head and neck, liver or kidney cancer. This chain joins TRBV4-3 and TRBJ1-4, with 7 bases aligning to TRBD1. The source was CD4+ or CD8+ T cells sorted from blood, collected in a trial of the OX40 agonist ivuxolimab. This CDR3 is CASSIRQGNEKLFF. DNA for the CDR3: TGCGCCAGCAGCATCCGACAGGGTAATGAAAAACTGTTTTTT.